This TCR beta chain stems from a study of T cell changes during pregnancy in multiple sclerosis. Sequencing used immunoSEQ multiplex PCR; TCRdb keeps in-frame clones, though not all of them. The repertoire includes around 34,000 clones, 90% of them detected once, and around 12% sits in the top ten. The V gene end was trimmed by 8 bases and the J gene end by 0 bases; junction bases not matched to a gene: 3. Per germline, CDR1 MNHNY and CDR2 SVGAGI (reference sequence). The CDR3 totals 13 residues. This TCR was sampled from a female donor with multiple sclerosis, enrolled in a pregnancy study. The J gene is TRBJ1-1, the V gene TRBV6-6, with 7 bases that match TRBD1. Sample: CD8+ T cells from peripheral blood mononuclear cells, taken in the first trimester of pregnancy. CDR3 coding DNA: TGTGCCAGCGGGACAGTCATGAACACTGAAGCTTTCTTT. It specifies CASGTVMNTEAFF.